The next 8 T cell receptor beta chains were all read from a single sample in a study of vaccination and CD4 T cells after COVID-19. No antigen has been assigned to these receptors. Noted treatment: roughly 11-day PBMC culture with coronavirus spike peptide pools or control peptides (ViraFEST assay). The Oncomine TCR Beta short-read assay was what sequenced the DNA obtained from cultured CD4+ T cells. TCRdb re-called the PCR reads through MiXCR, storing one row per CDR3 protein. This table holds 15,000 to 17,000 distinct CDR3 sequences, around 40% found once. The sample consisted of cultured CD4+ T cells from blood. All receptors come from a human donor with COVID-19.

This sequence joins TRBV2 and TRBJ2-1; 12 nucleotides match TRBD2. Unmatched junction bases numbered 6, after V lost 6 bases and J lost 3 bases. The CDR3 sequence is 16 residues long. Per the germline V gene, CDR1 is SNHLY and CDR2 is FYNNEI. CDR3 sequence reads: CASSDLAGGGYNEQFF. The CDR3 DNA follows: TGTGCCAGCAGCGATCTAGCGGGGGGGGGCTACAATGAGCAGTTCTTC.

The chain links TRBV20-1 to TRBJ2-1; D call uncertain. CDR3 length: 12 residues. The V end was cut by 0 bases, the J end by 10 bases, with 10 bases between. The V gene's germline CDR1 is DFQATT and CDR2 SNEGSKA (reference sequence). CDR3 DNA sequence: TGCAGTGCTAGAGATCTTGGGGTGGAGCAGTTCTTC. Amino acid sequence: CSARDLGVEQFF.

The sample holds a few counts of this clonotype. The chain is built from TRBV28 and TRBJ1-2; D gene uncertain. The V end was cut by 1 base, the J end by 4 bases, with 4 bases between. The CDR3 length is 12 residues. CDR1 and CDR2 (germline): MDHEN, SYDVKM. CDR3 nucleotide sequence: TGTGCCAGCAGTTTATCGGGCTATGGCTACACCTTC. It translates to CASSLSGYGYTF.

This chain connects TRBV11-2 to TRBJ1-2, with 12 bases aligning to TRBD1. Trimming took 5 bases from V and 4 from J; bases not matched to a gene: 5. The CDR3 spans 15 residues. Germline assignment: CDR1 SGHAT and CDR2 FQNNGV. The CDR3 spells CASSPGTGGRYGYTF. The CDR3 nucleotides are TGTGCCAGCAGCCCTGGGACAGGGGGCCGCTATGGCTACACCTTC.

The V call is TRBV19, the J call TRBJ1-3; D call uncertain. CDR3 length: 15 amino acids. Germline values: CDR1 LNHDA, CDR2 SQIVND (reference sequence). Between the trimmed V and J ends, which lost 3 bases and 0 bases, there was a span of 9 bases. The CDR3 reads CASSITWGSGNTIYF. The DNA for the CDR3 is TGTGCCAGTAGTATTACTTGGGGCTCTGGAAACACCATATATTTT.

This clonotype was recorded once. The genes are TRBV28 and TRBJ2-3; a possible D gene is TRBD2 (6 bases). With 5 bases removed from V and 5 bases from J, the gap between germline ends came to 17 bases. CDR1 MDHEN and CDR2 SYDVKM come from the germline V gene. The CDR3 has 15 residues. The CDR3 sequence: CASSTTSGLLDTQYF. DNA of the CDR3: TGTGCCAGCAGTACAACAAGCGGGTTGCTAGATACGCAGTATTTT.

The chain's CDR3 is CASSLPGTGNTEAFF. CDR3 coding DNA: TGTGCCAGCAGCCTGCCAGGGACAGGGAACACTGAAGCTTTCTTT. This rearrangement joins TRBV28 to TRBJ1-1; TRBD1 matches at 8 bases. Trimming at V came to 6 bases and at J to 1 base, leaving 7 bases not matched to a gene. The germline V gene encodes CDR1 MDHEN and CDR2 SYDVKM. The CDR3 length is 15 residues.

The genes are TRBV19 and TRBJ2-4; TRBD2 aligns across 10 bases. From germline, CDR1 is LNHDA and CDR2 SQIVND (reference sequence). The CDR3 is made up of 15 amino acids. J lost 9 bases, V lost 3 bases, and 8 bases had no gene match. The CDR3 protein is CASSIGGTSVGIQYF. As DNA, the CDR3 is TGTGCCAGTAGTATTGGGGGGACTAGCGTCGGCATTCAGTACTTC.